A selection of T cell receptor beta chains follows, all from one sample in a study of human thymus T cells. Generated by immunoSEQ multiplex PCR, the TCRdb table keeps only in-frame clones and is missing some. Of 120,000 or so clones listed, about 94% are singletons. What was sequenced was thymus tissue. The receptors come from a boy under three years old with a congenital heart defect but otherwise immunologically healthy. CDR3s include the opening cysteine and the closing phenylalanine or tryptophan. The order of the fields is J gene, V gene, clone size, D gene, CDR3 DNA, CDR3 protein. The D gene is left open where the match is weak. A row's size may be missing; if present it is once, few, many or a size class.

TRBJ1-5 | TRBV6-6 | NA | NA | TGTGCCAGCAGTTACTCTGGACCCCCGGGCGGTCAGCCCCAGCATTTT | CASSYSGPPGGQPQHF
TRBJ2-5 | TRBV2 | NA | NA | TGTGCCAGCAGTGAAGTTAGAGAGACCCAGTACTTC | CASSEVRETQYF
TRBJ2-3 | TRBV19 | NA | NA | TGTGCCAGTAGGCCCGGCCGGGGTTACACAGATACGCAGTATTTT | CASRPGRGYTDTQYF
TRBJ2-3 | TRBV11-2 | NA | NA | TGTGCCAGCAGCTCCGGACCCGCGAGCACAGATACGCAGTATTTT | CASSSGPASTDTQYF
TRBJ1-2 | TRBV28 | NA | TRBD1 | TGTGCCAGCAGTTTAGTAGGGGGCCATGGCTACACCTTC | CASSLVGGHGYTF
TRBJ2-2 | TRBV9 | NA | TRBD2 | TGTGCCAGCAGCGCCCCAAGCGGGGCCAACACCGGGGAGCTGTTTTTT | CASSAPSGANTGELFF
TRBJ1-2 | TRBV19 | NA | NA | TGTGCCAGTAGTATCCCAGGGTTGAACTATGGCTACACCTTC | CASSIPGLNYGYTF
TRBJ2-7 | TRBV28 | NA | TRBD1 | TGTGCCAGCTCACCAATTCAAGAGGCACAGGGGGAGTACGAGCAGTACTTC | CASSPIQEAQGEYEQYF
TRBJ2-5 | TRBV5-6 | NA | NA | TGTGCCAGCACCTCACACGAAGAGACCCAGTACTTC | CASTSHEETQYF
TRBJ2-7 | TRBV27 | NA | NA | TGTGCCAGCAGTTTAGTGGGGGCGTCTTTGGGGGAGCAGTACTTC | CASSLVGASLGEQYF
TRBJ2-1 | TRBV4-3 | once | NA | TGCGCCAGCAGCCAAGCCCCCACAGGGAATGAGCAGTTCTTC | CASSQAPTGNEQFF
TRBJ2-7 | TRBV28 | NA | NA | TGTGCCAGCAGGTCCGGACGCTACGAGCAGTACTTC | CASRSGRYEQYF
TRBJ2-6 | TRBV23-1 | NA | TRBD1 | TGCGCCAGGGTAATATACTGGACAGGGGTGACTGGGGCCAACGTCCTGACTTTC | CARVIYWTGVTGANVLTF
TRBJ1-1 | TRBV7-6 | NA | NA | TGTGCCAGCAGCTTGGGGAGGGTGGATGAAGCTTTCTTT | CASSLGRVDEAFF
TRBJ1-6 | TRBV10-3 | NA | TRBD1 | TGTGCCATCAGTGAGTCGGGACAGGGGAATTCACCCCTCCACTTT | CAISESGQGNSPLHF
TRBJ2-7 | TRBV4-2 | NA | TRBD1 | TGTGCCAGCAGCCAAAATAGACAGGGTACCAACGAGCAGTACTTC | CASSQNRQGTNEQYF
TRBJ2-1 | TRBV7-2 | once | TRBD2 | TGTGCCAGCAGCCCCCGGGCTAGCGGCCTCTGGGAGCAGTTCTTC | CASSPRASGLWEQFF
TRBJ2-7 | TRBV4-1 | NA | NA | TGCGCCAGCAGCCAAGGCCCGGAGGCCTACGAGCAGTACTTC | CASSQGPEAYEQYF
TRBJ2-1 | TRBV2 | NA | NA | TGTGCCAGCATGGACGGCTCCTACAATGAGCAGTTCTTC | CASMDGSYNEQFF
TRBJ2-7 | TRBV5-8 | NA | NA | TGTGCCAGCAGCCAGATTTCCCTCTACGAGCAGTACTTC | CASSQISLYEQYF
TRBJ2-7 | TRBV28 | NA | NA | TGTGCCAGCAGTCAAGATTACGAGCAGTACTTC | CASSQDYEQYF
TRBJ2-7 | TRBV6-6 | NA | NA | TGTGCCAGCAGCCGTGAGGGAGGATACGAGCAGTACTTC | CASSREGGYEQYF